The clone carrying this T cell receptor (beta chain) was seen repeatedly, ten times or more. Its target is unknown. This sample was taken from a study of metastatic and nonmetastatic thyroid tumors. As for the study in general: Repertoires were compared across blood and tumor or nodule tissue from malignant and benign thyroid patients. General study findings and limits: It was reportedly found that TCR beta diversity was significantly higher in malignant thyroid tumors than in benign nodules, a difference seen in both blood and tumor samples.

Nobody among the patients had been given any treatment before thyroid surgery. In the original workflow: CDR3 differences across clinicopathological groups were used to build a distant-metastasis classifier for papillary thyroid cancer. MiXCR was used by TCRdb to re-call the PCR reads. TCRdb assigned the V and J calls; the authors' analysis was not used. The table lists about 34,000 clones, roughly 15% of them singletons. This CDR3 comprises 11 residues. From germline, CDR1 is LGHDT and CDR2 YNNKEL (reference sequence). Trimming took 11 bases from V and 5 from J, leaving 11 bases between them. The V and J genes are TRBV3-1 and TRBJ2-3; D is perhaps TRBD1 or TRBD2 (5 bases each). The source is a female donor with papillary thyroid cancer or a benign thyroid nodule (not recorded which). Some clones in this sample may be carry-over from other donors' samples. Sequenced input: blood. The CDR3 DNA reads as TGTGCCGGGGACCGAGAAGATACGCAGTATTTT. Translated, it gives CAGDREDTQYF.